This TCR beta chain was obtained from a study of human thymus T cells. Study-wide results and caveats: The authors found apparently biased V and J gene usage in thymic and blood repertoires. What related research reported was that thymic repertoires overlapped highly among unrelated individuals.

Surgeons resected thymus tissue during corrective heart surgery. Donation came from healthy Finnish infants having corrective surgery for congenital heart defects. The table lists this clone with a few counts. Its antigen is as yet unknown. Only in-frame clones appear in the TCRdb table, and some are missing; sequencing was by immunoSEQ multiplex PCR. The top ten clones hold 0.025% to 0.035% of a sample with tens of thousands of clones, about 96% of them seen once. The germline V gene has CDR1 LNHDA and CDR2 SQIVND (reference sequence). V dropped 6 bases and J dropped 3 bases, with 14 bases sitting between them. This CDR3 is 14 amino acids long.

The chain couples TRBV19 to TRBJ1-1, with D tentatively TRBD1 (5 bases). The sequenced material came from thymus tissue. This sequence was found in a boy younger than two with a congenital heart defect but otherwise immunologically healthy. The CDR3 sequence is CASRGVGRDTEAFF. CDR3 nucleotides: TGTGCCAGTAGGGGGGTAGGGAGAGACACTGAAGCTTTCTTT.